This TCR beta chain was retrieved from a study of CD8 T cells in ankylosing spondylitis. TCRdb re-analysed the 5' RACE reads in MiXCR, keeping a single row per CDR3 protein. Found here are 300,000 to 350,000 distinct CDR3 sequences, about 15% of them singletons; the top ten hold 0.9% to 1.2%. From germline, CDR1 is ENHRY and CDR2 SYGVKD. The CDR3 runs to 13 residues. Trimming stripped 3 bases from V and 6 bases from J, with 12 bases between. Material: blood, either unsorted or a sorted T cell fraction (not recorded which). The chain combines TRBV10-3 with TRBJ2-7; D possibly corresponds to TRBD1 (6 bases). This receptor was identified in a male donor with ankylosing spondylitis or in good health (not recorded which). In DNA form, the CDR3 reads TGTGCCATCAGTGATTTCGGACAGACCGAGCAGTACTTC. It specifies CAISDFGQTEQYF.